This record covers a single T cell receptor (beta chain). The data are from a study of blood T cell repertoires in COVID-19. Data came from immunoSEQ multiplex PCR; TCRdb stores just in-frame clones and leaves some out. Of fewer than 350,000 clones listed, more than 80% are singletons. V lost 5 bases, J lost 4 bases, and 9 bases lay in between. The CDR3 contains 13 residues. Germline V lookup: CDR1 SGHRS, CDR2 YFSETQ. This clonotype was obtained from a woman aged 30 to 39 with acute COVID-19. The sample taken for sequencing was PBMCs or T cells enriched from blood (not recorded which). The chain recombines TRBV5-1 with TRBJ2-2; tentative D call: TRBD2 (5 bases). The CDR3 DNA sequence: TGCGCCAGCAGTAGGACTCCCACCGGGGAGCTGTTTTTT. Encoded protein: CASSRTPTGELFF.